The clone carrying this T cell receptor beta chain was found a few times. The sample is drawn from a study of human T cells and chemical hapten exposure. Study information: Doses of diphenylcyclopropenone went to the patients' scalps weekly throughout the roughly 24-week study.

What the library attached to individual cDNA molecules were unique molecular identifiers. TCRdb analysed the RACE reads with MiXCR anew, one entry per CDR3 protein. The sample includes approximately 60,000 distinct CDR3 sequences, approximately 10% of them seen just once. CDR1 and CDR2 from the germline V gene are SQVTM and ANQGSEA. With 4 bases removed from V and 9 bases from J, the gap between germline ends came to 16 bases. The length of the CDR3 is 13 residues. Time point here: patch test 3, about 24 weeks after DPC sensitization. Treatment reported: therapeutic diphenylcyclopropenone sensitization with weekly scalp DPC. Blood was collected ahead of every patch test applied.

The genes are TRBV29-1 and TRBJ2-1; D is possibly TRBD1 or TRBD2 (7 bases each). The source of this sequence is a woman younger than 45 with alopecia areata. Some clones in this sample may be carry-over from other donors' samples. This specimen consisted of whole blood, obtained in connection with sensitization to the hapten diphenylcyclopropenone (DPC). The CDR3 reads CSVALRGGIEQFF. In DNA, the CDR3 is TGCAGCGTTGCCCTCAGGGGGGGAATTGAGCAGTTCTTC.